These T cell receptor beta chains were read from a single sample in a study of shared clonotypes between healthy human individuals. Some clones are missing from TCRdb's copy, which holds only in-frame ones; the method was immunoSEQ multiplex PCR. Of about 2,100,000 clones in the sample, about 93% were seen once. Sequenced sample: naive CD8+ T cells from PBMCs. The receptors stem from a man between 18 and 29 years old in good health. Some clones in this sample may be carry-over from other donors' samples. CDR3s include the opening cysteine and the closing phenylalanine or tryptophan. The D gene is left open where the match is weak. A clone size is listed for some rows: how often the clone was seen (once, few, many), or a class if it is expanded.

j_call | clone_size | d_call | v_call | cdr3_nt | cdr3_aa
TRBJ2-2 | . | TRBD2 | TRBV28 | TGTGCCAGCAGCCCTACTAGCGGGAGGGCCACCGGGGAGCTGTTTTTT | CASSPTSGRATGELFF
TRBJ2-5 | . | TRBD1 | TRBV11-1 | TGTGCCAGCAGCTTAGCAGGGACAGGGGAAAAGACCCAGTACTTC | CASSLAGTGEKTQYF
TRBJ2-3 | . | . | TRBV9 | TGTGCCAGCAGCGTAGCGGTAAAACCTAGCACAGATACGCAGTATTTT | CASSVAVKPSTDTQYF
TRBJ2-3 | . | . | TRBV30 | TGTGCCTGGAGTGTACTAGGGGGTAATACGCAGTATTTT | CAWSVLGGNTQYF
TRBJ2-3 | . | TRBD1 | TRBV28 | TGTGCCAGCCTCGGACAGGGGCGAACAGATACGCAGTATTTT | CASLGQGRTDTQYF
TRBJ1-2 | . | . | TRBV1 | TGCACCAGCAGCCAAGATGGGCTGACATCAGGACACTATGGCTACACCTTC | CTSSQDGLTSGHYGYTF
TRBJ1-2 | . | . | TRBV7-9 | TGTGCCAGCAGCTCTAGTGAGGGTCTCAACTATGGCTACACCTTC | CASSSSEGLNYGYTF
TRBJ1-3 | . | TRBD1 | TRBV28 | TGTGCCAGCAGTTTCCGGCCGGGACAGGGGACCCACACCATATATTTT | CASSFRPGQGTHTIYF
TRBJ1-2 | . | TRBD1 | TRBV28 | TGTGCCAGCAACCCACAGGGGTCTAAGTATGGCTACACCTTC | CASNPQGSKYGYTF
TRBJ1-1 | once | . | TRBV5-1 | TGCGCCAGCAGAACGGGAACTGAAGCTTTCTTT | CASRTGTEAFF
TRBJ2-7 | . | . | TRBV10-3 | TGTGCCATCAGTGAGTCCGGGGGAACTTACGAGCAGTACTTC | CAISESGGTYEQYF
TRBJ1-6 | once | TRBD1 | TRBV30 | TGTGCCATTACGCAGGGGGCCGGATCACCCCTCCACTTT | CAITQGAGSPLHF
TRBJ2-1 | . | . | TRBV27 | TGTGCCAGCAGCTATTTAGGTAATGAGCAGTTCTTC | CASSYLGNEQFF
TRBJ2-1 | once | . | TRBV20-1 | TGCAGTGCTAGGTCCTACAATGAGCAGTTCTTC | CSARSYNEQFF
TRBJ1-5 | . | . | TRBV6-1 | TGTGCCAGCAGTGAACTTCGCCAGCCCCAGCATTTT | CASSELRQPQHF
TRBJ1-1 | . | . | TRBV11-3 | TGTGCCAGCAGCTTACGAGGCATGAACACTGAAGCTTTCTTT | CASSLRGMNTEAFF
TRBJ2-7 | . | . | TRBV2 | TGTGCCAGCAGTGTCTTTCCCTACGAGCAGTACTTC | CASSVFPYEQYF
TRBJ2-7 | . | . | TRBV28 | TGTGCCAGCAGCGATTTGGTCTACGAGCAGTACTTC | CASSDLVYEQYF
TRBJ1-4 | . | . | TRBV21-1 | TGTGCCAGCAGCAGCCGGGACCCTGGCGGAAAACTGTTTTTT | CASSSRDPGGKLFF
TRBJ1-1 | . | . | TRBV4-1 | TGCGCCAGCAGCCAAGTTGGACAGAACACTGAAGCTTTCTTT | CASSQVGQNTEAFF
TRBJ2-7 | . | TRBD1 | TRBV27 | TGTGCCAGCAGTTTTCGGGACAGGGGAACCTACGAGCAGTACTTC | CASSFRDRGTYEQYF
TRBJ2-3 | once | . | TRBV11-2 | TGTGCCAGCAGCCCATGGGACACAGATACGCAGTATTTT | CASSPWDTDTQYF
TRBJ2-7 | . | . | TRBV28 | TGTGCCAGCAGCCTGACGGTCGGTATTTCCTACGAGCAGTACTTC | CASSLTVGISYEQYF
TRBJ1-5 | . | . | TRBV27 | TGTGCCAGCAGTTTGGGAGGAGGTCAGCCCCAGCATTTT | CASSLGGGQPQHF
TRBJ2-7 | . | . | TRBV7-9 | TGTGCCAGCAGCTTTGGAGGCAGTCCCGTTGGCGAGCAGTACTTC | CASSFGGSPVGEQYF
TRBJ2-7 | . | TRBD2 | TRBV7-9 | TGTGCCAGCAGCTGGCGGGAGACCCCCCACGAGCAGTACTTC | CASSWRETPHEQYF
TRBJ2-7 | . | TRBD2 | TRBV13 | TGTGCCAGCAGCTTAGGGGTAGCGGGAGTCTACGAGCAGTACTTC | CASSLGVAGVYEQYF
TRBJ2-7 | . | TRBD1 | TRBV19 | TGTGCCAGTAGTATCGGGACAGGGGGCTACGAGCAGTACTTC | CASSIGTGGYEQYF
TRBJ2-7 | . | . | TRBV5-1 | TGCGCCAGCAGCTTGATAGAGGGACCCTACGAGCAGTACTTC | CASSLIEGPYEQYF
TRBJ2-1 | . | . | TRBV7-9 | TGTGCCAGCAGCCCCAGTTTGATAGGGTCCTACAATGAGCAGTTCTTC | CASSPSLIGSYNEQFF
TRBJ1-1 | few | . | TRBV7-3 | TGTGCCAGCAGCTTAAAGTTGGCGCACACTGAAGCTTTCTTT | CASSLKLAHTEAFF
TRBJ2-7 | once | . | TRBV6-6 | TGTGCCAGCAGTTATCGGGGCTCCTACGAGCAGTACTTC | CASSYRGSYEQYF
TRBJ1-1 | . | . | TRBV9 | TGTGCCAGCAGCGTAACAGGCAACACTGAAGCTTTCTTT | CASSVTGNTEAFF
TRBJ2-1 | . | TRBD2 | TRBV7-3 | TGTGCCAGCAGCTTACGTTCTAGCGGGCTGGTCTACAATGAGCAGTTCTTC | CASSLRSSGLVYNEQFF
TRBJ2-7 | . | TRBD1 | TRBV27 | TGTGCCAGCAGTTTTTCACAGGGGCCCCTTTCCTACGAGCAGTACTTC | CASSFSQGPLSYEQYF
TRBJ2-7 | . | . | TRBV2 | TGTGCCAGCAGTGTTGGGGCCGTGAGCTCCTACGAGCAGTACTTC | CASSVGAVSSYEQYF
TRBJ2-3 | . | . | TRBV7-9 | TGTGCCAGCAGCTTAGTGTGGGCGGGCCAAAGCACAGATACGCAGTATTTT | CASSLVWAGQSTDTQYF